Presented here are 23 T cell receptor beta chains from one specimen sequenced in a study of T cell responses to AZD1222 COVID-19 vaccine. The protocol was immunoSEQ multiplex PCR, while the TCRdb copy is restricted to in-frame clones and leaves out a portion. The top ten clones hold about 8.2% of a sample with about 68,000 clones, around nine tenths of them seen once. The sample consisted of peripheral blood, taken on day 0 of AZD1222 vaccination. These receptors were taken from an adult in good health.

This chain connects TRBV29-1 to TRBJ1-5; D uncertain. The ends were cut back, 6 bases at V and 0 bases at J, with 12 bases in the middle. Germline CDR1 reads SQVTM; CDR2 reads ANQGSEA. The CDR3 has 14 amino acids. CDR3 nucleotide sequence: TGCAGCGTCGGTGACGGTTATAGCAATCAGCCCCAGCATTTT. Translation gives CSVGDGYSNQPQHF. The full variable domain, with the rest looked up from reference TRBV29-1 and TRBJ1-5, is SAVISQKPSRDICQRGTSLTIQCQVDSQVTMMFWYRQQPGQSLTLIATANQGSEATYESGFVIDKFPISRPNLTFSTLTVSNMSPEDSSIYLCSVGDGYSNQPQHFGDGTRLSIL.

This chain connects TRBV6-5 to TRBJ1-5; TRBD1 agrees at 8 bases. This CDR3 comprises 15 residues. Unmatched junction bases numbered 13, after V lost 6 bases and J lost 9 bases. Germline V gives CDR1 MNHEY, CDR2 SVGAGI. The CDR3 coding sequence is TGTGCCAGCAGAGATTCGGGACAGGAGACGCGGCCCCAGCATTTT. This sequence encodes CASRDSGQETRPQHF.

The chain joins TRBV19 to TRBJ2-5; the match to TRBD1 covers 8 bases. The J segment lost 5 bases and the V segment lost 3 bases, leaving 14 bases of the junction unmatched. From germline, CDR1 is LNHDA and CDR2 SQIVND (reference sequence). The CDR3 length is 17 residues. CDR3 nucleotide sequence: TGTGCCAGTAGTATTTCTCTACTGACAGGGGTCGGCGAGACCCAGTACTTC. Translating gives CASSISLLTGVGETQYF.

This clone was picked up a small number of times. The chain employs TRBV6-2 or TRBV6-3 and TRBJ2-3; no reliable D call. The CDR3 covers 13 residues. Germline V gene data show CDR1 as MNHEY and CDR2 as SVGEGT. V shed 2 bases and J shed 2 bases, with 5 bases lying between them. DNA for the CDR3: TGTGCCAGCAGTTACAGGGACACAGATACGCAGTATTTT. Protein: CASSYRDTDTQYF.

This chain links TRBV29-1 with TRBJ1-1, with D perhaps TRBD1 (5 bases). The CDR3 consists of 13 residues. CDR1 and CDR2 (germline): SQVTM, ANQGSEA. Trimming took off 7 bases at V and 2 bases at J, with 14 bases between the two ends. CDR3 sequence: CSGIGHYNTEAFF. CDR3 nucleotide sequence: TGCAGCGGAATTGGACATTATAACACTGAAGCTTTCTTT.

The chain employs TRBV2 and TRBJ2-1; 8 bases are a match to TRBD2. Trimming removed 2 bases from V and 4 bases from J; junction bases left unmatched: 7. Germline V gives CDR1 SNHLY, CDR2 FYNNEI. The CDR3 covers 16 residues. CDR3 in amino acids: CASSERKLAVYNEQFF. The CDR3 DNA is TGTGCCAGCAGTGAACGCAAACTAGCGGTATACAATGAGCAGTTCTTC.

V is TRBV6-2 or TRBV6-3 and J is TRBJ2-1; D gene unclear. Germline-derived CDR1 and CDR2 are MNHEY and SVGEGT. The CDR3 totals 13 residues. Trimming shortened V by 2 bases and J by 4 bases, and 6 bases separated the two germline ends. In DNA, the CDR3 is TGTGCCAGCAGTTACCAGACGTACAATGAGCAGTTCTTC. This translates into CASSYQTYNEQFF.

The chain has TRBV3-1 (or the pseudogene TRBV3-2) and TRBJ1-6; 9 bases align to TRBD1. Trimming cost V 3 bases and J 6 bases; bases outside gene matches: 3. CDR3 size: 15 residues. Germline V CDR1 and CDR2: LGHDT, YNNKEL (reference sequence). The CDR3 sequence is CASSQLDRGNSPLHF. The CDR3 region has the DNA TGTGCCAGCAGCCAGTTGGACAGGGGTAATTCACCCCTCCACTTT.

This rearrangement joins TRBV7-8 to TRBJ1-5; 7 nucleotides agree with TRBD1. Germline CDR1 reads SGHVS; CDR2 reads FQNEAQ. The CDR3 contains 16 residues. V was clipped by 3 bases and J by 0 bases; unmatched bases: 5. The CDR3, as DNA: TGTGCCAGCAGCTTGTCGACAGGGTCTAGCAATCAGCCCCAGCATTTT. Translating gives CASSLSTGSSNQPQHF.

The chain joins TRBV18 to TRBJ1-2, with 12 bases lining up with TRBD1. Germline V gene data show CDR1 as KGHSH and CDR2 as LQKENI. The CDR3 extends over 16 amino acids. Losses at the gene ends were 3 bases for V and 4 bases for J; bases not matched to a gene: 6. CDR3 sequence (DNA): TGTGCCAGCTCACCGGGGGACAGGGGGCAAGGCTATGGCTACACCTTC. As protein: CASSPGDRGQGYGYTF.

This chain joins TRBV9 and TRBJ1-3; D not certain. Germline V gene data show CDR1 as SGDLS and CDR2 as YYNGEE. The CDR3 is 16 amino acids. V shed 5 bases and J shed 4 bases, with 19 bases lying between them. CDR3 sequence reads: CASSMAEGLAGNTIYF. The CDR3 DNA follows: TGTGCCAGCAGTATGGCGGAAGGGTTAGCGGGAAACACCATATATTTT.

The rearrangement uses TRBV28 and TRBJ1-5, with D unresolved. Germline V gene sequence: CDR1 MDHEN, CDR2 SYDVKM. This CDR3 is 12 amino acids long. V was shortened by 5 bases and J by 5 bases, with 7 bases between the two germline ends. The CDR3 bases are TGTGCCAGCAGTGAAACGCATCAGCCCCAGCATTTT. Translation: CASSETHQPQHF.

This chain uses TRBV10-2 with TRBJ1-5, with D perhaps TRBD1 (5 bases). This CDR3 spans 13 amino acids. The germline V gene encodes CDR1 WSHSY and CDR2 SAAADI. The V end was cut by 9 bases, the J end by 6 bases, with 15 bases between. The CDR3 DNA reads TGCGCCAGTACGACAGTACCCAGTCAGCCCCAGCATTTT. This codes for CASTTVPSQPQHF.

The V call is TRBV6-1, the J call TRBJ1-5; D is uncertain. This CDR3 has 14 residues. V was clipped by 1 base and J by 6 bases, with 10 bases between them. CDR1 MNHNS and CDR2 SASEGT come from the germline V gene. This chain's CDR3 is CASSEELPSQPQHF. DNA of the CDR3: TGTGCCAGCAGTGAAGAGTTACCGAGTCAGCCCCAGCATTTT.

In DNA, the CDR3 is TGTGCCAGACAGGGAGATGGCTACACCTTC. Translating it yields CARQGDGYTF. V gene TRBV2 combines with J gene TRBJ1-2, with D possibly matching TRBD1 (6 bases). This CDR3 region has 10 residues. The ends were cut back, 9 bases at V and 6 bases at J, with 8 bases in the middle. Germline-derived CDR1 and CDR2 are SNHLY and FYNNEI. The full variable domain, with the rest looked up from reference TRBV2 and TRBJ1-2, is EPEVTQTPSHQVTQMGQEVILRCVPISNHLYFYWYRQILGQKVEFLVSFYNNEISEKSEIFDDQFSVERPDGSNFTLKIRSTKLEDSAMYFCARQGDGYTFGSGTRLTVV.

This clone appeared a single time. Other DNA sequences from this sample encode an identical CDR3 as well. The DNA for the CDR3 is TGTGCCAGCAGTAAACAGGGAAACACTGAAGCTTTCTTT. Amino acid sequence: CASSKQGNTEAFF. The chain carries TRBV12-3 or TRBV12-4 and TRBJ1-1; tentatively, D is TRBD1 (6 bases). This CDR3 contains 13 residues. The V gene lost 5 bases and the J gene lost 2 bases, with 9 bases spanning the gap.

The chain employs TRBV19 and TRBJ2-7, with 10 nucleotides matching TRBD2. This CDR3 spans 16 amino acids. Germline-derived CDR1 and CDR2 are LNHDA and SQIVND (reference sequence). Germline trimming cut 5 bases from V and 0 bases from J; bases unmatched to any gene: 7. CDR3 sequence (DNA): TGTGCCAGTAGTTTCGGGACTAGCGAGAGCTCCTACGAGCAGTACTTC. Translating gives CASSFGTSESSYEQYF.

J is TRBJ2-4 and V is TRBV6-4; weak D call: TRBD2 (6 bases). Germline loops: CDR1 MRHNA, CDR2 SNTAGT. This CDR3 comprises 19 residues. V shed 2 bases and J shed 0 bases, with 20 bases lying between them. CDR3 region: CASSDRTRDSILAKNIQYF. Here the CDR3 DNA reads TGTGCCAGCAGTGACAGGACCAGGGACTCCATACTAGCCAAAAACATTCAGTACTTC.

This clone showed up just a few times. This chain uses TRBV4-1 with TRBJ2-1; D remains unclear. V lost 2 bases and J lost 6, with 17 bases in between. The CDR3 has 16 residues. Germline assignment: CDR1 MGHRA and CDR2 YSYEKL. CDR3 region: CASSQYGKGMGNEQFF. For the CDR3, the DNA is TGCGCCAGCAGCCAATATGGTAAAGGCATGGGCAATGAGCAGTTCTTC.

The CDR3 region is CASSPRRTHTMDNSPLHF. The CDR3 nucleotides read TGTGCCAGCTCACCAAGGCGGACACACACTATGGACAATTCACCCCTCCACTTT. This rearrangement joins TRBV18 to TRBJ1-6, with D possibly matching TRBD1 (5 bases). The V and J ends lost 2 bases and 7 bases respectively, with 21 bases between them. This CDR3 is 18 amino acids long. CDR1 and CDR2 from the germline V gene are KGHSH and LQKENI.

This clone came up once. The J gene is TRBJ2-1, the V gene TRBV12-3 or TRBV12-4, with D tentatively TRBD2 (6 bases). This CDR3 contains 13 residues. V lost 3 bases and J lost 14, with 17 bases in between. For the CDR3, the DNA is TGTGCCAGCAGTTTGCGTCGGAGGGACGATGAGTTCTTC. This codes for CASSLRRRDDEFF.

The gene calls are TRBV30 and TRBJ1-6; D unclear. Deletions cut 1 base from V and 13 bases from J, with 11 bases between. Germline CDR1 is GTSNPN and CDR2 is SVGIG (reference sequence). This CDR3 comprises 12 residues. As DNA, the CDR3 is TGTGCCTGGAGTGCCCCCTCCCCCCCCCTCCACTTT. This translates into CAWSAPSPPLHF.

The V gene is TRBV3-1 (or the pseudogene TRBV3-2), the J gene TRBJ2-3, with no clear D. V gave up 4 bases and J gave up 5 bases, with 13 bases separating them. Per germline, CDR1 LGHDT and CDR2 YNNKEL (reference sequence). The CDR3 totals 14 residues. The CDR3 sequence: CASSPNTRGDTQYF. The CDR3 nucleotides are TGTGCCAGCAGCCCAAATACCCGCGGAGATACGCAGTATTTT.